Each of the 11 T cell receptor beta chains below was sequenced from the same sample in a study of cytomegalovirus exposure and HLA in healthy donors (dated 2017 in TCRdb). The library came from the immunoSEQ multiplex PCR assay. A mixture of 60 forward primers for TCR Vbeta segments and 13 reverse primers for TCR Jbeta segments was used in the multiplex PCR. TCRdb limited this immuneACCESS table to in-frame rearrangements with V and J called. A share of clones is missing; checked studies link under half to unresolved V genes, and the rest is unexplained. The sample has 180,000 or so clones on record, roughly 60% of them singletons. Under 3% of the sample is in the top ten clones. The sample consisted of PBMCs. These receptors originate from a middle-aged man in good health and CMV-seronegative.

CDR3 DNA sequence: TGCGCCAGCAGCTTGGGACTAGCGCACGATGAGCAGTTCTTC. This codes for CASSLGLAHDEQFF. This chain uses TRBV5-1 with TRBJ2-1, with 8 bases identical to TRBD2. The V gene end was trimmed by 0 bases and the J gene end by 8 bases; junction bases not matched to a gene: 4. The CDR3 loop spans 14 amino acids. Germline lookup yields CDR1 SGHRS and CDR2 YFSETQ.

The rearrangement uses TRBV7-2 and TRBJ2-5, with 14 bases lining up with TRBD2. The germline V gene encodes CDR1 SGHTA and CDR2 FQGNSA. V was clipped by 4 bases and J by 5 bases; unmatched bases: 9. The CDR3 contains 17 residues. CDR3: CASSSGLAGEREETQYF. As DNA, the CDR3 is TGTGCCAGCAGCTCGGGACTAGCGGGGGAAAGGGAGGAGACCCAGTACTTC. Full variable domain (outside the CDR3, taken from reference TRBV7-2 and TRBJ2-5): GAGVSQSPSNKVTEKGKDVELRCDPISGHTALYWYRQSLGQGLEFLIYFQGNSAPDKSGLPSDRFSAERTGGSVSTLTIQRTQQEDSAVYLCASSSGLAGEREETQYFGPGTRLLVL.

This clone was counted a few times. The chain combines TRBV19 with TRBJ2-3, with D possibly being TRBD1 (6 bases). This CDR3 has 14 amino acids. The V end was cut by 3 bases, the J end by 5 bases, with 12 bases between. Germline assignment: CDR1 LNHDA and CDR2 SQIVND (reference sequence). In nucleotides, the CDR3 is TGTGCCAGTAGTATGTGGGACACGGGAGATACGCAGTATTTT. Its protein is CASSMWDTGDTQYF.

The chain has TRBV4-1 and TRBJ1-4, with TRBD1 as a possible D gene (5 bases). Per the germline V gene, CDR1 is MGHRA and CDR2 is YSYEKL. CDR3 size: 17 residues. V lost 4 bases, J lost 7 bases, and 22 bases lay in between. CDR3 protein: CASSRVPLGQWGEKLFF. The CDR3 nucleotides read TGCGCCAGCAGCCGGGTCCCATTGGGGCAGTGGGGTGAAAAACTGTTTTTT.

V gene TRBV6-6 combines with J gene TRBJ1-5; unclear D gene. This CDR3 is built from 13 residues. From germline, CDR1 is MNHNY and CDR2 SVGAGI (reference sequence). V was clipped by 10 bases and J by 6 bases, with 16 bases between them. The CDR3 reads CATLREEAQPQHF. DNA of the CDR3: TGTGCCACCCTTCGGGAGGAGGCTCAGCCCCAGCATTTT.

J is TRBJ2-7 and V is TRBV6-5, with D unresolved. V shed 4 bases and J shed 3 bases, with 19 bases lying between them. Looked up from germline, CDR1 is MNHEY and CDR2 is SVGAGI. This CDR3 has 16 amino acids. CDR3 DNA: TGTGCCAGCAGTTCTGGTCCTCTCTCTCTCTACTACGAGCAGTACTTC. Protein sequence: CASSSGPLSLYYEQYF.

The V call is TRBV19, the J call TRBJ2-7, with TRBD2 identical over 10 bases. There are 17 residues in the CDR3. CDR1 is LNHDA and CDR2 is SQIVND in the germline V gene (reference sequence). Losses at the gene ends were 3 bases for V and 0 bases for J; bases not matched to a gene: 8. The CDR3 DNA is TGTGCCAGTAGTATTCGACTAGCGGGCGTTAACTCCTACGAGCAGTACTTC. Protein sequence: CASSIRLAGVNSYEQYF.

This rearrangement joins TRBV2 to TRBJ1-5, with D maybe TRBD1 (5 bases). The CDR3 length is 14 residues. The ends were cut back, 8 bases at V and 0 bases at J, with 11 bases in the middle. CDR1 and CDR2 (germline): SNHLY, FYNNEI. In DNA, the CDR3 is TGTGCCAGCCGGCCCAGGGCTAGCAATCAGCCCCAGCATTTT. This codes for CASRPRASNQPQHF.

The chain recombines TRBV27 with TRBJ2-3; D is possibly TRBD1 (6 bases). Germline CDR1 MNHEY, CDR2 SMNVEV (reference sequence). The length of the CDR3 is 14 residues. V was cut by 4 bases and J by 5 bases, with 13 bases left in between. CDR3 nucleotide sequence: TGTGCCAGCAGTTCCCCCTCACAGGGAGATACGCAGTATTTT. Protein sequence: CASSSPSQGDTQYF.

The chain joins TRBV15 to TRBJ1-1; D is perhaps TRBD1 (5 bases). Germline V lookup: CDR1 LNHNV, CDR2 YYDKDF (reference sequence). The CDR3 extends over 15 amino acids. Trimming took off 3 bases at V and 1 base at J, with 12 bases between the two ends. DNA of the CDR3: TGTGCCACCAGCAGGTTTTTAACAGGGAACACTGAAGCTTTCTTT. This gives the protein CATSRFLTGNTEAFF.

The rearrangement links TRBV6-1 to TRBJ2-5; TRBD2 aligns across 12 bases. The CDR3 totals 17 residues. Per the germline V gene, CDR1 is MNHNS and CDR2 is SASEGT. V shed 1 base and J 1 base; nucleotides not matched to a gene: 4. The CDR3 spells CASSEGTSGGFQETQYF. CDR3 DNA sequence: TGTGCCAGCAGTGAAGGCACTAGCGGGGGGTTCCAAGAGACCCAGTACTTC.